The sequence of this T cell receptor (beta chain) was determined in a study of PD-L1 blockade in urothelial cancer. About the research overall: Intravenous atezolizumab, 1,200 mg every 3 weeks, was begun by patients at some point between 2013 and 2014. Blood was evaluated 3 weeks (second dose) and 6 weeks after therapy began. Regarding the study as a whole: Pretreatment TCR clonality in blood under the median foretold superior survival.

The sample holds a few counts of this clone. Its specificity is not known. The assay was immunoSEQ multiplex PCR, and TCRdb's table has in-frame clones only and misses some. Counted here are 25,000 to 35,000 clones, around 87% occurring once; the ten biggest clones make up roughly 1.9%. Patients had urothelial carcinoma that was locally advanced or metastatic. Trimming stripped 2 bases from V and 3 bases from J, with 16 bases between. Germline assignment: CDR1 LNHDA and CDR2 SQIVND (reference sequence). The CDR3 consists of 17 residues. This specimen consisted of PBMCs, obtained around atezolizumab (anti-PD-L1) treatment. The receptor was derived from a man aged 45 to 65 with urothelial cancer. The gene calls are TRBV19 and TRBJ2-2, with D possibly matching TRBD2 (5 bases). CDR3 residues: CASSIIGILGDTGELFF. Here the CDR3 DNA reads TGTGCCAGTAGTATAATCGGGATCCTCGGGGACACCGGGGAGCTGTTTTTT.